The present TCR beta chain was sequenced within a study of blood T cell repertoires in COVID-19. V was pared by 0 bases and J by 4 bases, with 16 bases between. Germline lookup yields CDR1 LGHNA and CDR2 YNFKEQ. This CDR3 has 17 residues. Original processing methods: Quantification of nucleated cells was approximated via reference gene primer amplification. This table comes from immunoSEQ multiplex PCR, and its TCRdb copy is limited to in-frame clones, with some not included. That table is the source of V, J and clone size, and D and trimming were worked out from the DNA. The sample holds about half a million clones, 80% to 90% seen once.

The source is a man younger than 30 with COVID-19, enrolled during active disease. The J gene is TRBJ1-5, the V gene TRBV4-2, with unresolved D. Specimen: peripheral blood. CDR3 sequence (DNA): TGTGCCAGCAGCCAAGATCTGGCTCAAACCCAAAATCAGCCCCAGCATTTT. Translation gives CASSQDLAQTQNQPQHF.